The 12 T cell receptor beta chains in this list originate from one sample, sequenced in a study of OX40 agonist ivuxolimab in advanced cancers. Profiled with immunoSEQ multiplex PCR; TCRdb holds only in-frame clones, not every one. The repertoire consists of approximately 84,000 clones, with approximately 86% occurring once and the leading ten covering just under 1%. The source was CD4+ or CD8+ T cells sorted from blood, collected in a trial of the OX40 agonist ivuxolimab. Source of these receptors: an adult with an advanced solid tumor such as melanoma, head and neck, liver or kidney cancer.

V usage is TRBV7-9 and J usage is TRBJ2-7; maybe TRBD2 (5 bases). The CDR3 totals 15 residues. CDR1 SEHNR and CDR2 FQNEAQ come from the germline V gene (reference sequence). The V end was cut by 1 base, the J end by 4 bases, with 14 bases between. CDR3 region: CASSLVSGRTYEQYF. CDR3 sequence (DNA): TGTGCCAGCAGCTTAGTCTCTGGCAGGACTTACGAGCAGTACTTC.

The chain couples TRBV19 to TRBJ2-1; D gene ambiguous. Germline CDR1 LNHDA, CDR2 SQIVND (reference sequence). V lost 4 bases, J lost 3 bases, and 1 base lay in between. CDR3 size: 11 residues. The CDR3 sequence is CASSSYNEQFF. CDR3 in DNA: TGTGCCAGTAGTAGCTACAATGAGCAGTTCTTC.

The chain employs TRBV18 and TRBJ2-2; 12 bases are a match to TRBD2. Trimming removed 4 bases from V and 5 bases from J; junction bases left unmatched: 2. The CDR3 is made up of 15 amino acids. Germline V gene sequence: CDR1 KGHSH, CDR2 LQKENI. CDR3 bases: TGTGCCAGCTCACTTGGGACTAGCGGGACCGGGGAGCTGTTTTTT. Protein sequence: CASSLGTSGTGELFF. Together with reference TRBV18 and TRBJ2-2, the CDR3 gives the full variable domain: NAGVMQNPRHLVRRRGQEARLRCSPMKGHSHVYWYRQLPEEGLKFMVYLQKENIIDESGMPKERFSAEFPKEGPSILRIQQVVRGDSAAYFCASSLGTSGTGELFFGEGSRLTVL.

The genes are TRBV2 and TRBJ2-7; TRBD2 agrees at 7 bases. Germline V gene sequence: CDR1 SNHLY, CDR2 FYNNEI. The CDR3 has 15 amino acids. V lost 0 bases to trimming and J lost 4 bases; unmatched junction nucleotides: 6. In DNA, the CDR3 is TGTGCCAGCAGTGAAGCAGCCAGCGGGGATTACGAGCAGTACTTC. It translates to CASSEAASGDYEQYF.

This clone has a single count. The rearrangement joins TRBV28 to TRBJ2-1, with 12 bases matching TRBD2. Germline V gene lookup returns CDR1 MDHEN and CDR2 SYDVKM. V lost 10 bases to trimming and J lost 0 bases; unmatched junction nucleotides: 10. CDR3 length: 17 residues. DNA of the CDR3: TGTGCCACGATGGGGCTAGCGGGGGGGAGCTCCTACAATGAGCAGTTCTTC. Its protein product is CATMGLAGGSSYNEQFF.

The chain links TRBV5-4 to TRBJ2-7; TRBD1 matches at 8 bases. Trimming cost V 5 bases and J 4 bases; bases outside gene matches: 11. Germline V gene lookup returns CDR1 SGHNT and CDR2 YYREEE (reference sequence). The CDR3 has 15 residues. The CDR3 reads CASSTRTGRVYEQYF. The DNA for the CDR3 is TGTGCCAGCAGTACCAGGACAGGGAGAGTGTACGAGCAGTACTTC.

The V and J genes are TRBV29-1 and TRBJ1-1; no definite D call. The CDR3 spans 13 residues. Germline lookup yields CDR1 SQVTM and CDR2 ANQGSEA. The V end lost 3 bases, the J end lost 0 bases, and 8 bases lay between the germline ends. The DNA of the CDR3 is TGCAGCGTTGAGTTACAGATGAACACTGAAGCTTTCTTT. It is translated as CSVELQMNTEAFF.

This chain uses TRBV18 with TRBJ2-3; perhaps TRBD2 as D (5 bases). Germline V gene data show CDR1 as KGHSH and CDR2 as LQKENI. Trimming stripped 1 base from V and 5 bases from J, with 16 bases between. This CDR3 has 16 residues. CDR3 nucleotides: TGTGCCAGCTCACCACGAGAGGGTCTGTCCGGAGATACGCAGTATTTT. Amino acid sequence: CASSPREGLSGDTQYF.

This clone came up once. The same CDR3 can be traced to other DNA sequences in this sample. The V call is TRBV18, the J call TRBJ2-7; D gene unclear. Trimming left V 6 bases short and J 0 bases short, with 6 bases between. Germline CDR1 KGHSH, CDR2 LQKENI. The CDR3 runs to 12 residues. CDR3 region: CASSPSSYEQYF. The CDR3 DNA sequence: TGTGCCAGCTCCCCCAGCTCCTACGAGCAGTACTTC.

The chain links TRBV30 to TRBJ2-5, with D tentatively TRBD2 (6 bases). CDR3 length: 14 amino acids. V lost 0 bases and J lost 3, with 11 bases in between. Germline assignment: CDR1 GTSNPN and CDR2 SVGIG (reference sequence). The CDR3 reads CAWSVKAGKETQYF. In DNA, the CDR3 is TGTGCCTGGAGTGTAAAGGCGGGGAAAGAGACCCAGTACTTC.

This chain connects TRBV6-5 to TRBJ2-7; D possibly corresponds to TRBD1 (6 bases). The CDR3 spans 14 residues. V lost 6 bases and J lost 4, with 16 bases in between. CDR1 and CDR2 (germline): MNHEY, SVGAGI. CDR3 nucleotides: TGTGCCAGCAGCCCTGGGTACAGGGTTTACGAGCAGTACTTC. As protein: CASSPGYRVYEQYF.

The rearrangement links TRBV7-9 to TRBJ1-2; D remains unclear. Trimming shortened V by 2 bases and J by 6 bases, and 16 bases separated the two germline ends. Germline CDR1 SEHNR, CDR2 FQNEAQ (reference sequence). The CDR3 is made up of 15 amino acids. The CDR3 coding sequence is TGTGCCAGCAGCTTATCTTGGAGTGGTTCAGATGGCTACACCTTC. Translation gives CASSLSWSGSDGYTF.